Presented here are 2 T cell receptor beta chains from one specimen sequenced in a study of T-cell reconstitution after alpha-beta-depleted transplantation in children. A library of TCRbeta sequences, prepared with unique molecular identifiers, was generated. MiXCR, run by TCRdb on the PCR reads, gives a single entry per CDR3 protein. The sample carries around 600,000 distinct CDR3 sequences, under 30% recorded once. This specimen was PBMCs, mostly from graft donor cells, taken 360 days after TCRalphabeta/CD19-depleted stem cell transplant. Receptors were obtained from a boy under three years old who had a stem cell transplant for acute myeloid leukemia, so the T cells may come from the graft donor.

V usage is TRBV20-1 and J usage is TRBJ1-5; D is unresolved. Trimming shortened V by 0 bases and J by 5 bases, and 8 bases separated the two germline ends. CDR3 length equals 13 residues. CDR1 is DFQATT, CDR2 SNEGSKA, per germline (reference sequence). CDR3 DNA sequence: TGCAGTGCTAGAGATGGGCTCCATCAGCCCCAGCATTTT. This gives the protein CSARDGLHQPQHF.

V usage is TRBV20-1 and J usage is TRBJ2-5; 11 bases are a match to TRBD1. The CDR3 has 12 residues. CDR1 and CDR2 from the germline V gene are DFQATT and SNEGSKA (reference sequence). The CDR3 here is CSPGQGAETQYF. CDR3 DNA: TGCAGCCCCGGACAGGGGGCGGAGACCCAGTACTTC.